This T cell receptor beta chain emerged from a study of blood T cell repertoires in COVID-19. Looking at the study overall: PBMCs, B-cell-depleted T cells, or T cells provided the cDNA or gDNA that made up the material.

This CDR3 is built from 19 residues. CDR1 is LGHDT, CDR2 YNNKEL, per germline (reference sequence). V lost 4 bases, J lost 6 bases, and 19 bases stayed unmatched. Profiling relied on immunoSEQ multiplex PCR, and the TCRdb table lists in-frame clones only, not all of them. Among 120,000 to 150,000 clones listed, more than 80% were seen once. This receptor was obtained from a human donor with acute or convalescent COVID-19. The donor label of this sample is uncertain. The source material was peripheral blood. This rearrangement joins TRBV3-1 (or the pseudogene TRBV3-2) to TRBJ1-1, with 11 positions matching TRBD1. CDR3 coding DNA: TGTGCCAGCAGCCCCGAAACTTGGGACAGGGGGTATCTTAGCGCTGAAGCTTTCTTT. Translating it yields CASSPETWDRGYLSAEAFF.